Below, 8 T cell receptor beta chains from the same sample are listed, as sequenced in a study of T cell changes during pregnancy in multiple sclerosis. The method was immunoSEQ multiplex PCR; TCRdb's version includes in-frame clones alone and lacks a portion of them. The sample carries 35,000 to 45,000 clones, 93% recorded once. The sequencing used CD4+ T cells from peripheral blood mononuclear cells, collected in the first trimester of pregnancy. The receptor set was obtained from a female donor with multiple sclerosis, enrolled in a pregnancy study.

The chain uses TRBV2 and TRBJ1-5; maybe TRBD1 (5 bases). Germline-derived CDR1 and CDR2 are SNHLY and FYNNEI. This CDR3 is built from 13 residues. V was trimmed by 6 bases and J by 2 bases, leaving 8 bases between them. CDR3 sequence: CASRWGGNQPQHF. CDR3 nucleotides: TGTGCCAGCAGGTGGGGGGGCAATCAGCCCCAGCATTTT. The whole variable domain, filled in from reference TRBV2 and TRBJ1-5, reads EPEVTQTPSHQVTQMGQEVILRCVPISNHLYFYWYRQILGQKVEFLVSFYNNEISEKSEIFDDQFSVERPDGSNFTLKIRSTKLEDSAMYFCASRWGGNQPQHFGDGTRLSIL.

The DNA for the CDR3 is TGTGCCAGCAGATCAAGGGGCGGGAGGGGTAATACGCAGTATTTT. Translating it yields CASRSRGGRGNTQYF. This chain connects TRBV6-1 to TRBJ2-3; TRBD2 matches at 9 bases. The junction had 11 bases not matched to a gene; V was cut back by 6 bases and J by 7 bases. Germline loops: CDR1 MNHNS, CDR2 SASEGT. The CDR3 has 15 residues.

The J gene is TRBJ1-2, the V gene TRBV7-2; D gene ambiguous. Trimming removed 5 bases from V and 4 bases from J, with 11 bases in between. This CDR3 has 13 residues. CDR1 SGHTA and CDR2 FQGNSA come from the germline V gene. Here the CDR3 DNA reads TGTGCCAGCAGCCCTCGGGAATCCTATGGCTACACCTTC. Translated: CASSPRESYGYTF. The full variable domain, with the rest looked up from reference TRBV7-2 and TRBJ1-2, is GAGVSQSPSNKVTEKGKDVELRCDPISGHTALYWYRQSLGQGLEFLIYFQGNSAPDKSGLPSDRFSAERTGGSVSTLTIQRTQQEDSAVYLCASSPRESYGYTFGSGTRLTVV.

The CDR3 reads CASSPPNRYGYTF. CDR3 nucleotide sequence: TGTGCCAGCTCACCACCAAATCGGTATGGCTACACCTTC. V gene TRBV18 combines with J gene TRBJ1-2; D gene uncertain. V dropped 0 bases and J dropped 5 bases, with 7 bases sitting between them. Germline V gene lookup returns CDR1 KGHSH and CDR2 LQKENI. CDR3 length equals 13 residues. Full variable domain (rest looked up from reference TRBV18 and TRBJ1-2): NAGVMQNPRHLVRRRGQEARLRCSPMKGHSHVYWYRQLPEEGLKFMVYLQKENIIDESGMPKERFSAEFPKEGPSILRIQQVVRGDSAAYFCASSPPNRYGYTFGSGTRLTVV.

The V gene is TRBV7-9, the J gene TRBJ2-1, with D possibly TRBD1 on 6 matching bases. Germline loops: CDR1 SEHNR, CDR2 FQNEAQ (reference sequence). The CDR3 consists of 15 residues. V was cut by 4 bases and J by 5 bases, with 15 bases left in between. The CDR3 bases are TGTGCCAGCAGCTCCAGTGGGGGCGTCGACAATGAGCAGTTCTTC. Translated: CASSSSGGVDNEQFF.

The rearrangement joins TRBV27 to TRBJ2-7; 12 positions match TRBD2. Germline-derived CDR1 and CDR2 are MNHEY and SMNVEV (reference sequence). V trimming: 0 bases; J trimming: 4 bases; junction bases outside the gene matches: 4. The CDR3 extends over 16 amino acids. This chain's CDR3 is CASSLSRGLAGYEQYF. The CDR3 region has the DNA TGTGCCAGCAGTTTATCGAGGGGACTAGCGGGTTACGAGCAGTACTTC.

The rearrangement uses TRBV30 and TRBJ2-2; 15 nucleotides line up with TRBD2. This CDR3 spans 17 amino acids. V shed 5 bases and J 0 bases; nucleotides not matched to a gene: 4. The germline V gene has CDR1 GTSNPN and CDR2 SVGIG (reference sequence). The CDR3 here is CAWGGLAGGSNTGELFF. Written as DNA, the CDR3 is TGTGCCTGGGGGGGACTAGCGGGAGGTTCGAACACCGGGGAGCTGTTTTTT. Supplemented by reference TRBV30 and TRBJ2-2, the full variable domain reads SQTIHQWPATLVQPVGSPLSLECTVEGTSNPNLYWYRQAAGRGLQLLFYSVGIGQISSEVPQNLSASRPQDRQFILSSKKLLLSDSGFYLCAWGGLAGGSNTGELFFGEGSRLTVL.

V and J are TRBV27 and TRBJ1-1, with D maybe TRBD1 (6 bases). Germline V gene sequence: CDR1 MNHEY, CDR2 SMNVEV (reference sequence). The CDR3 spans 15 residues. V was trimmed by 1 base and J by 6 bases, leaving 15 bases between them. This chain's CDR3 is CASSLFGRGDSEAFF. In DNA, the CDR3 is TGTGCCAGCAGTTTATTCGGCAGGGGAGACTCTGAAGCTTTCTTT.